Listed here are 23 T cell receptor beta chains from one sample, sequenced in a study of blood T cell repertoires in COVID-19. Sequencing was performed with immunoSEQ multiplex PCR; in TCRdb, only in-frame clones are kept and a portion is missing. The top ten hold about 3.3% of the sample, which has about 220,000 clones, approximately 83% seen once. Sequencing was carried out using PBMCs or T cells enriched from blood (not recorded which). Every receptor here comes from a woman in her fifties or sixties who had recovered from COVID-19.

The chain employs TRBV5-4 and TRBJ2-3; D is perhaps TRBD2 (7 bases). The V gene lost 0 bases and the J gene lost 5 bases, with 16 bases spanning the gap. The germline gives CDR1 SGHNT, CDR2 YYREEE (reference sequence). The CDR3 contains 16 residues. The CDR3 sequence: CASSLEGGVGVDTQYF. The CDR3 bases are TGTGCCAGCAGCTTGGAGGGGGGGGTAGGCGTAGATACGCAGTATTTT.

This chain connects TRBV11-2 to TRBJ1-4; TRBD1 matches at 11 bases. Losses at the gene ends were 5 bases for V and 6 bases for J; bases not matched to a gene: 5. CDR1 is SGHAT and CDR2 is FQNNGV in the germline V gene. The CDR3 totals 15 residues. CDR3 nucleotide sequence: TGTGCCAGCAGCCCCGGACAGGGGGCGTATGAAAAACTGTTTTTT. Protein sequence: CASSPGQGAYEKLFF.

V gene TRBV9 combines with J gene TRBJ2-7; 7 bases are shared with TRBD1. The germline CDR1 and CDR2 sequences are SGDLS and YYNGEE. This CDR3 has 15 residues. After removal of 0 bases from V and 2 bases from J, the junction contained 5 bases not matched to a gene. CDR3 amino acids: CASSVGDSLTYEQYF. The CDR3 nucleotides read TGTGCCAGCAGCGTAGGGGACAGCCTAACCTACGAGCAGTACTTC.

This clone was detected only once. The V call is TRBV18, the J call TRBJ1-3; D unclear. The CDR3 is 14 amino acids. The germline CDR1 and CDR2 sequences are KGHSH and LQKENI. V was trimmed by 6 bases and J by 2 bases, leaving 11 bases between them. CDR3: CASSPTGAGNTIYF. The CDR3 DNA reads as TGTGCCAGCTCGCCCACCGGGGCTGGAAACACCATATATTTT. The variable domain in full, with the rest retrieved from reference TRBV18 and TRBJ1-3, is NAGVMQNPRHLVRRRGQEARLRCSPMKGHSHVYWYRQLPEEGLKFMVYLQKENIIDESGMPKERFSAEFPKEGPSILRIQQVVRGDSAAYFCASSPTGAGNTIYFGEGSWLTVV.

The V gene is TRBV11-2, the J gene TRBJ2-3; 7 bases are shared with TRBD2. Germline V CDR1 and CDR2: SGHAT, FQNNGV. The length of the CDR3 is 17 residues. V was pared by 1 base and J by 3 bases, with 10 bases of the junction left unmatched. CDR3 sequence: CASSLGGFAGATDTQYF. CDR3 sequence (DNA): TGTGCCAGCAGCTTAGGAGGGTTCGCGGGAGCAACAGATACGCAGTATTTT.

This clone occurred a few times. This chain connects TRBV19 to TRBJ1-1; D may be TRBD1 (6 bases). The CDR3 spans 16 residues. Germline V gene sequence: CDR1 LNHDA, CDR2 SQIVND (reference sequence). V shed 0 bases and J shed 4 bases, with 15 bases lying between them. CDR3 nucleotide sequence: TGTGCCAGTAGTATAGAGAGGGGGGGGGCAAGCACTGAAGCTTTCTTT. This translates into CASSIERGGASTEAFF.

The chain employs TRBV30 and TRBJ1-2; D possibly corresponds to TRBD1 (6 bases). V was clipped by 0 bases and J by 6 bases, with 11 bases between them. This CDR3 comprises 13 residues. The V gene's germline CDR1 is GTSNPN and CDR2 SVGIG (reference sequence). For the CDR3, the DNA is TGTGCCTGGAGTGTGTCACAGGGAAATGGCTACACCTTC. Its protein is CAWSVSQGNGYTF.

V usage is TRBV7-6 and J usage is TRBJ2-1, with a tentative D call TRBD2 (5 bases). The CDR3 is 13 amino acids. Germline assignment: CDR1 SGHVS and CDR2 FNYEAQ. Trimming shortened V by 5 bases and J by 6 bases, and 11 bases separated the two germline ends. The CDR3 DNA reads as TGTGCCAGCAGCCTCGGAACTAGCAATGAGCAGTTCTTC. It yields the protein CASSLGTSNEQFF. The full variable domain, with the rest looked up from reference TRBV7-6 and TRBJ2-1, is GAGVSQSPRYKVTKRGQDVALRCDPISGHVSLYWYRQALGQGPEFLTYFNYEAQQDKSGLPNDRFSAERPEGSISTLTIQRTEQRDSAMYRCASSLGTSNEQFFGPGTRLTVL.

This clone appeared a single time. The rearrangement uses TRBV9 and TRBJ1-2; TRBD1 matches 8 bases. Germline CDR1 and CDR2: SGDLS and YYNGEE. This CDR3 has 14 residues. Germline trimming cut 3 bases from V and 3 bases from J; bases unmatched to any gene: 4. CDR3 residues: CASSGRDRYYGYTF. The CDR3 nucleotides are TGTGCCAGCAGCGGCCGGGACAGGTACTATGGCTACACCTTC.

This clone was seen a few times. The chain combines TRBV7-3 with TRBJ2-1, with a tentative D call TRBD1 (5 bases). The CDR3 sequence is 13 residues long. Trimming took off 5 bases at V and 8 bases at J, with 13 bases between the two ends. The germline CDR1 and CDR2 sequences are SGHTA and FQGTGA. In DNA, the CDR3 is TGTGCCAGCAGCCCTCAGGGTGGCGATGAGCAGTTCTTC. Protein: CASSPQGGDEQFF.

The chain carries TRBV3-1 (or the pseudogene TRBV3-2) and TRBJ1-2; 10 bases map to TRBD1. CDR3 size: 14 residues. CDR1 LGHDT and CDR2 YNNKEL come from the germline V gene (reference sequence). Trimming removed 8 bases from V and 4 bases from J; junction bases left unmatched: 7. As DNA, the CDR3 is TGTGCCAGCGGAGGGACAGGGGCAAGCTATGGCTACACCTTC. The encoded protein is CASGGTGASYGYTF.

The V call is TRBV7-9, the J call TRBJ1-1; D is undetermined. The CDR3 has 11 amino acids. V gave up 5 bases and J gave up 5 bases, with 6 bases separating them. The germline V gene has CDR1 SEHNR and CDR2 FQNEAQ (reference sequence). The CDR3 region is CASSRQTEAFF. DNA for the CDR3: TGTGCCAGCAGCCGTCAGACTGAAGCTTTCTTT. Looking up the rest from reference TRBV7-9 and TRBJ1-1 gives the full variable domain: DTGVSQNPRHKITKRGQNVTFRCDPISEHNRLYWYRQTLGQGPEFLTYFQNEAQLEKSRLLSDRFSAERPKGSFSTLEIQRTEQGDSAMYLCASSRQTEAFFGQGTRLTVV.

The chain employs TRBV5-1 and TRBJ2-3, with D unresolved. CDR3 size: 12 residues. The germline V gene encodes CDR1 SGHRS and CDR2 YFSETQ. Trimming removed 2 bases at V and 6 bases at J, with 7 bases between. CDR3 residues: CASSLSSDTQYF. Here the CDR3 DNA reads TGCGCCAGCAGCTTAAGCTCTGATACGCAGTATTTT.

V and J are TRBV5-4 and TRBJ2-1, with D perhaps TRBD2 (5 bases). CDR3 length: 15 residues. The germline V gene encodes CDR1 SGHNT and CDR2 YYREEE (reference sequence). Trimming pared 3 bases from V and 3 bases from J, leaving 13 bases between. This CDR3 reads CASSSQAEIYNEQFF. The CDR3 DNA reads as TGTGCCAGCAGCTCGCAAGCGGAGATCTACAATGAGCAGTTCTTC.

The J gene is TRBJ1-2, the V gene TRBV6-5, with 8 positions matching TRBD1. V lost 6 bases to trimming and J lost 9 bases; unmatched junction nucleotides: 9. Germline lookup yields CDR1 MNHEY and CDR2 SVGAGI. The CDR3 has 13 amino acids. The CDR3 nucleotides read TGTGCCAGCAGAGGCGGGACAGGACCGAGCTACACCTTC. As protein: CASRGGTGPSYTF.

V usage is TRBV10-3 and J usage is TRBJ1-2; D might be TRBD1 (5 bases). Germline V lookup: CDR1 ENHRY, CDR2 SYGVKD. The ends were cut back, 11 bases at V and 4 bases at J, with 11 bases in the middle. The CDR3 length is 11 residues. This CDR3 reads CAGGDSYGYTF. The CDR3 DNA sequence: TGTGCCGGCGGAGACAGCTATGGCTACACCTTC.

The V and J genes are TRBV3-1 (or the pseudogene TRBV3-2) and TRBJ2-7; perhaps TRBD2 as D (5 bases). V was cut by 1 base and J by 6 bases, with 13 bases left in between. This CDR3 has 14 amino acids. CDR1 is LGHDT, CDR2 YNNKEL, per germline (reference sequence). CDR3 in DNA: TGTGCCAGCAGCCAAGGAATATTCGAGGGCGAGCAGTACTTC. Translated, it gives CASSQGIFEGEQYF.

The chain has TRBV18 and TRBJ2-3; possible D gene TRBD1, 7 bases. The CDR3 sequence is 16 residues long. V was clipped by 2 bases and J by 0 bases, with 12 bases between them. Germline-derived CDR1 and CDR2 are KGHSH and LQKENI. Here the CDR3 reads CASSPKTGTSTDTQYF. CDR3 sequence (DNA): TGTGCCAGCTCACCAAAGACAGGGACTAGCACAGATACGCAGTATTTT.

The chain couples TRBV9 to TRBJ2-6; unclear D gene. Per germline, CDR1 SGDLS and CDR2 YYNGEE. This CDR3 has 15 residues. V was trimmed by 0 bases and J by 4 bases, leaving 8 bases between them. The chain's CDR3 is CASSVGDGGANVLTF. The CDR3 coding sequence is TGTGCCAGCAGCGTAGGTGACGGGGGGGCCAACGTCCTGACTTTC.

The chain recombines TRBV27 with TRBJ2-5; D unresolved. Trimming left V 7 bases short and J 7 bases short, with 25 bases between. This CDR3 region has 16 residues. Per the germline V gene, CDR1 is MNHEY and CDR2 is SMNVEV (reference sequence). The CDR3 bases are TGTGCCAGCACTTTTCTTAAAGACCTGATACGCGGGACCCAGTACTTC. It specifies CASTFLKDLIRGTQYF.

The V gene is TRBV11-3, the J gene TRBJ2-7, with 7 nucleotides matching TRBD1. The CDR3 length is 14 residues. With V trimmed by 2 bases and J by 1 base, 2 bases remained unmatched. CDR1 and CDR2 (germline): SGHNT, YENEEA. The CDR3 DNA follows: TGTGCCAGCAGCTTATCGACAGGGTCCTACGAGCAGTACTTC. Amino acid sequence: CASSLSTGSYEQYF.

The CDR3 sequence: CASSSDGTGGEETQYF. The CDR3 nucleotides read TGTGCCAGCAGCTCGGACGGGACAGGGGGCGAGGAGACCCAGTACTTC. V usage is TRBV13 and J usage is TRBJ2-5; 12 nucleotides align to TRBD1. Germline trimming cut 4 bases from V and 5 bases from J; bases unmatched to any gene: 8. This CDR3 contains 16 residues. Germline loops: CDR1 PRHDT, CDR2 FYEKMQ (reference sequence).

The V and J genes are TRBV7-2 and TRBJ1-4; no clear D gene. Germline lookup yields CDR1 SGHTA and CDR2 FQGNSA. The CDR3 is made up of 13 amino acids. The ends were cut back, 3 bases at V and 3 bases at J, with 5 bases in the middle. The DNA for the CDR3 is TGTGCCAGCAGCTTCGGAGCTAATGAAAAACTGTTTTTT. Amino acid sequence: CASSFGANEKLFF.